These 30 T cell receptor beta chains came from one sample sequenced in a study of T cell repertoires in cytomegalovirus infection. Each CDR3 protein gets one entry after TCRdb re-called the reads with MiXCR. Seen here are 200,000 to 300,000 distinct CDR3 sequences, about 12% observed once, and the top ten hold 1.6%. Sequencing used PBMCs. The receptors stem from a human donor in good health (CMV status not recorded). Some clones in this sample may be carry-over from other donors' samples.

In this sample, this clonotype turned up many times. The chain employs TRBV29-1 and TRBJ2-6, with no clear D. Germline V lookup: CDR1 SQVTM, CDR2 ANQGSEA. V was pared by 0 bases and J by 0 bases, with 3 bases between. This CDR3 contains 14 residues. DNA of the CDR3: TGCAGCGTTGAAGAACTCTCTGGGGCCAACGTCCTGACTTTC. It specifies CSVEELSGANVLTF.

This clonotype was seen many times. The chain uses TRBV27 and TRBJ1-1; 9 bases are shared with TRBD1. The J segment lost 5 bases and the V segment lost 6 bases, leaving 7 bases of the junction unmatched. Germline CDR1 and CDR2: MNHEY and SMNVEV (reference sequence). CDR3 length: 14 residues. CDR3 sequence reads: CASRQQGAVTEAFF. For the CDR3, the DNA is TGTGCCAGCAGGCAACAGGGGGCCGTAACTGAAGCTTTCTTT.

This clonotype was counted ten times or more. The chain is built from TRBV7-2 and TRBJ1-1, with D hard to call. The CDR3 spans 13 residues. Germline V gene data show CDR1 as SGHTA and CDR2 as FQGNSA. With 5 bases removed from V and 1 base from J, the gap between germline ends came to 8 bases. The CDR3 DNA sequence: TGTGCCAGCAGCCCTAATTGGAACACTGAAGCTTTCTTT. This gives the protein CASSPNWNTEAFF.

CDR3: CASSIVGQGSQPQHF. The CDR3 nucleotides read TGTGCCAGTAGTATAGTTGGACAGGGCTCTCAGCCCCAGCATTTT. This chain links TRBV19 with TRBJ1-5, with TRBD1 identical over 8 bases. Germline V gene data show CDR1 as LNHDA and CDR2 as SQIVND (reference sequence). The ends lost 1 base at V and 6 bases at J; junction bases unmatched: 5. This CDR3 has 15 amino acids.

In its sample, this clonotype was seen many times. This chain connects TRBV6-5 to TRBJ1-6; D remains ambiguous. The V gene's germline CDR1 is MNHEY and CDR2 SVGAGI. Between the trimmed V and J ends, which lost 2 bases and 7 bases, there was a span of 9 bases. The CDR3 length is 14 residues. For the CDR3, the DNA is TGTGCCAGCAGTTACCAGGAGCTAAATTCACCCCTCCACTTT. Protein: CASSYQELNSPLHF.

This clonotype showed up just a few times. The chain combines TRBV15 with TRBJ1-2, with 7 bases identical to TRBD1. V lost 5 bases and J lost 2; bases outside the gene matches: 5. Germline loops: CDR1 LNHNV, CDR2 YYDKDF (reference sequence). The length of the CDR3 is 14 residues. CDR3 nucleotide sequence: TGTGCCACCAGCCTTTTGACAGGGAACTATGGCTACACCTTC. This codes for CATSLLTGNYGYTF.

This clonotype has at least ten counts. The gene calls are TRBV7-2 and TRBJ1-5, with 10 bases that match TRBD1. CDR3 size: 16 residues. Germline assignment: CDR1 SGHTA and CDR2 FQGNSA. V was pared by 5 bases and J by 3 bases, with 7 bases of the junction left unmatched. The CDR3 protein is CASSHRDRGSNQPQHF. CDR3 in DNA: TGTGCCAGCAGCCACCGGGACAGGGGCTCCAATCAGCCCCAGCATTTT.

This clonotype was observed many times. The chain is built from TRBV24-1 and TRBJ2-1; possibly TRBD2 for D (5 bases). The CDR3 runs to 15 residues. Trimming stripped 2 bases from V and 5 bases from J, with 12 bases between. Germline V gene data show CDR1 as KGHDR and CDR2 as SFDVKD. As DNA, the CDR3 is TGTGCCACCAGTGATTCCCCGGGATCCGACAATGAGCAGTTCTTC. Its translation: CATSDSPGSDNEQFF.

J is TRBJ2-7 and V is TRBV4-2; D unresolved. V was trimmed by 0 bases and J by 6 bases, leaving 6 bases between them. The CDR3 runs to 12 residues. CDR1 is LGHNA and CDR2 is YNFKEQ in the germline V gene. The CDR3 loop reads CASSQEVSEQYF. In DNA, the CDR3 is TGTGCCAGCAGCCAAGAAGTTTCCGAGCAGTACTTC.

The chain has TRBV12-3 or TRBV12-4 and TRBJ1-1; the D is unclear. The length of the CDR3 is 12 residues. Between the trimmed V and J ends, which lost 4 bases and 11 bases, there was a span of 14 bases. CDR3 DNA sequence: TGTGCCAGCAGTTCCAACGGGGTAGGGGCTTTCTTT. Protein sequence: CASSSNGVGAFF.

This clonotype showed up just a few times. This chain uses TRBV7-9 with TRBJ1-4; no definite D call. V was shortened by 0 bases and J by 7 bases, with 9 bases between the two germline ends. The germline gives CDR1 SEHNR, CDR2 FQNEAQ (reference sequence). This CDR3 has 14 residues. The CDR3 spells CASSLAENGEKLFF. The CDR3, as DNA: TGTGCCAGCAGCTTAGCGGAAAATGGTGAAAAACTGTTTTTT.

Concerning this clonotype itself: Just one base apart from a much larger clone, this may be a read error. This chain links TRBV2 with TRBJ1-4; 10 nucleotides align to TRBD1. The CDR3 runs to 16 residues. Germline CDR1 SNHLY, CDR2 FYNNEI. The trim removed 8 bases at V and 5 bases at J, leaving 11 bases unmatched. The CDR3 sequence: CASYRDRGRGNEKLFF. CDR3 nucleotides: TGTGCCAGCTACCGGGACAGGGGAAGGGGCAATGAAAAACTGTTTTTT.

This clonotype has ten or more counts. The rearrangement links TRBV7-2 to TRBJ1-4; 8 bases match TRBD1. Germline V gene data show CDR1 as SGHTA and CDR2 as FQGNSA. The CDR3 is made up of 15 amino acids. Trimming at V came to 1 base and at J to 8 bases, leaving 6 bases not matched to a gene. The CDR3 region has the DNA TGTGCCAGCAGCTTAGTGCAGGGGGCTCGGGAAAAACTGTTTTTT. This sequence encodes CASSLVQGAREKLFF.

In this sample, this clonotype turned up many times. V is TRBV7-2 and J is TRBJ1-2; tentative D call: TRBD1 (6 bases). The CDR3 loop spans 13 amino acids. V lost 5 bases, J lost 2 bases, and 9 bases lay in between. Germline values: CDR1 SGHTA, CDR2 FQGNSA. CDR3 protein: CASSLGQNYGYTF. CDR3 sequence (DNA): TGTGCCAGCAGCCTCGGACAGAACTATGGCTACACCTTC.

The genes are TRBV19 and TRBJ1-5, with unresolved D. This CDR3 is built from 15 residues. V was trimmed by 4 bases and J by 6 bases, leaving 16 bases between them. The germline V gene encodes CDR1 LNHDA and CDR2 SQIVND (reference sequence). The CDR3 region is CASSTYGDQSQPQHF. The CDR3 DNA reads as TGTGCCAGTAGTACATACGGAGATCAAAGTCAGCCCCAGCATTTT.

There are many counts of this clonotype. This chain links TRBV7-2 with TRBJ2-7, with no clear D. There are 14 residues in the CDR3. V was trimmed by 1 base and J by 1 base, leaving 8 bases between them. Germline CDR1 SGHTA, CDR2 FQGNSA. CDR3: CASSLGAESYEQYF. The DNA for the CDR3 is TGTGCCAGCAGCTTAGGGGCGGAGTCCTACGAGCAGTACTTC. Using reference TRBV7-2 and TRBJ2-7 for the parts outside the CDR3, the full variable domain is GAGVSQSPSNKVTEKGKDVELRCDPISGHTALYWYRQSLGQGLEFLIYFQGNSAPDKSGLPSDRFSAERTGGSVSTLTIQRTQQEDSAVYLCASSLGAESYEQYFGPGTRLTVT.

CDR3 sequence: CASSRTALFTDTQYF. In DNA, the CDR3 is TGTGCCAGCAGCAGGACAGCCCTTTTCACAGATACGCAGTATTTT. This rearrangement joins TRBV7-2 to TRBJ2-3; possible D gene TRBD1, 6 bases. The germline CDR1 and CDR2 sequences are SGHTA and FQGNSA. CDR3 length: 15 amino acids. Trimming removed 5 bases from V and 2 bases from J, with 14 bases in between.

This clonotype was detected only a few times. CDR3 residues: CASSPAPQGQWYF. The CDR3 bases are TGTGCCAGCAGCCCAGCGCCGCAGGGCCAGTGGTACTTC. The chain couples TRBV7-3 to TRBJ2-7, with a tentative D call TRBD1 (5 bases). Trimming left V 5 bases short and J 12 bases short, with 20 bases between. Germline values: CDR1 SGHTA, CDR2 FQGTGA. This CDR3 region has 13 residues.

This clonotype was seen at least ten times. The CDR3 region is CASSVNRDRSYQETQYF. CDR3 sequence (DNA): TGCGCCAGCAGCGTGAACCGGGACAGGAGTTACCAAGAGACCCAGTACTTC. This rearrangement joins TRBV5-1 to TRBJ2-5; 8 bases line up with TRBD1. J was trimmed by 0 bases and V by 4 bases; bases with no gene match: 11. This CDR3 comprises 17 residues. Germline V gives CDR1 SGHRS, CDR2 YFSETQ.

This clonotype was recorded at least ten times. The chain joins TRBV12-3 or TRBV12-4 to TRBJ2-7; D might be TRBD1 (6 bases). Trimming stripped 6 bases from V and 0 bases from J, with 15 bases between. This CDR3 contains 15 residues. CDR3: CASSLGRGFSYEQYF. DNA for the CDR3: TGTGCCAGCAGCCTCGGTAGGGGGTTCTCCTACGAGCAGTACTTC.

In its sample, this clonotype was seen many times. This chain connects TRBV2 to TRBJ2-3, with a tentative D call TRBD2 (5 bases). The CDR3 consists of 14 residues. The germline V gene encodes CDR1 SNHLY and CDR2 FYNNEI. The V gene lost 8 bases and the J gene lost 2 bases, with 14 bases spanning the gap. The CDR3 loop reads CASGGGGPTDTQYF. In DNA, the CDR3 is TGTGCCAGCGGCGGAGGAGGTCCCACAGATACGCAGTATTTT.

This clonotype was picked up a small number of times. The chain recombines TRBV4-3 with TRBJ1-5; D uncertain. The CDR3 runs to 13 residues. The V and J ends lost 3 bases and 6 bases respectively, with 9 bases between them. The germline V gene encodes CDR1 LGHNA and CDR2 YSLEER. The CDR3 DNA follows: TGCGCCAGCAGCCATGGCCCAGGTCAGCCCCAGCATTTT. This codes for CASSHGPGQPQHF.

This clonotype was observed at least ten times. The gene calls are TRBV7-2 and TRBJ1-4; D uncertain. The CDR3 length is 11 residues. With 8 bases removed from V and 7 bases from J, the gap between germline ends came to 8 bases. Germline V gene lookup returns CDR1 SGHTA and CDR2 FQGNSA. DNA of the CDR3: TGTGCCAGCGGGTCCAGTGAAAAACTGTTTTTT. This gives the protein CASGSSEKLFF.

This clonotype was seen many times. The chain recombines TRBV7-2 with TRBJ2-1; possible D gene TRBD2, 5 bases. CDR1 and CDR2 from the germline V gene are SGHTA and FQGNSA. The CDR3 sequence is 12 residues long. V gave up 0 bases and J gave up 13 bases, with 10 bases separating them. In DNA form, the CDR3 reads TGTGCCAGCAGCTTAGCGCCTGCGGGCCAGTTCTTC. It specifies CASSLAPAGQFF. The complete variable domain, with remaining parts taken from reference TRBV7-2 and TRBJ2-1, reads GAGVSQSPSNKVTEKGKDVELRCDPISGHTALYWYRQSLGQGLEFLIYFQGNSAPDKSGLPSDRFSAERTGGSVSTLTIQRTQQEDSAVYLCASSLAPAGQFFGPGTRLTVL.

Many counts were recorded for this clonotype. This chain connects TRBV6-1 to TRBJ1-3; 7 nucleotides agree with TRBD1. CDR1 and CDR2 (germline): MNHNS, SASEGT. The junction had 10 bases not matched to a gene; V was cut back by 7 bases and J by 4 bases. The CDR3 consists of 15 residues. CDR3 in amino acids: CASTGTQGSGNTIYF. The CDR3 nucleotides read TGTGCCAGCACCGGAACACAGGGGAGCGGAAACACCATATATTTT.

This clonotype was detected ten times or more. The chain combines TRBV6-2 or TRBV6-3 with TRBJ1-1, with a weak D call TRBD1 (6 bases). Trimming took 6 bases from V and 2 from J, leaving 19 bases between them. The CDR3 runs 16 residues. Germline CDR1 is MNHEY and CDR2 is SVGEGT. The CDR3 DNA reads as TGTGCCAGCAGCCTCCCCAGTGGGACACTCAACACTGAAGCTTTCTTT. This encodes CASSLPSGTLNTEAFF.

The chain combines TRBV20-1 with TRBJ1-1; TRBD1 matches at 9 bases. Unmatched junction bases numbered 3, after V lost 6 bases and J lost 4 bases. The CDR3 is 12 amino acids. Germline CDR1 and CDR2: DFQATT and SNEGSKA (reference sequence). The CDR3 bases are TGCAGTGCGGGACAGGGAGCCACTGAAGCTTTCTTT. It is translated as CSAGQGATEAFF.

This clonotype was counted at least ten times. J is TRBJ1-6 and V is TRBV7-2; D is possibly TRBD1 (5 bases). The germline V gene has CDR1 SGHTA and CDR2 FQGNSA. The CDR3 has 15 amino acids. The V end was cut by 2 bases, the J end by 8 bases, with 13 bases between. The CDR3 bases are TGTGCCAGCAGCTTATGGGGCAGGGCGGATTCACCCCTCCACTTT. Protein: CASSLWGRADSPLHF.

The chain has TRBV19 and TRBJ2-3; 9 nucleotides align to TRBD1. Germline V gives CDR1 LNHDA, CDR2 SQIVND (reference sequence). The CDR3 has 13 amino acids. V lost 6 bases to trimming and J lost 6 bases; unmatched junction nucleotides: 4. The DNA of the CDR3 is TGTGCCAGTAGGATACAGGGGGCGGATACGCAGTATTTT. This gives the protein CASRIQGADTQYF.

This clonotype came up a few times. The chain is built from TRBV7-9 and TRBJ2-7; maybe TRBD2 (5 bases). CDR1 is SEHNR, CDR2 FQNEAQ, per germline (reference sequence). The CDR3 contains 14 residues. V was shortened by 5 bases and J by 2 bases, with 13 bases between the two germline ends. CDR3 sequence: CASSPPASPYEQYF. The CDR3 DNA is TGTGCCAGCAGCCCCCCGGCTAGCCCCTACGAGCAGTACTTC.